The next 8 T cell receptor beta chains were all read from a single sample in a study of blood T cells in healthy people across ages. Through a sample-barcoded 5' primer and a J-beta primer mix, a second PCR was run for roughly 6 to 11 cycles. TCRdb re-called the 5' RACE reads through MiXCR, storing one row per CDR3 protein. The table lists roughly 830,000 distinct CDR3 sequences, around 68% of them singletons. Sequencing used blood. The receptors derive from a man aged 25 to 40 in good health.

This clonotype has only a few counts. J is TRBJ2-6 and V is TRBV3-1; D is possibly TRBD1 or TRBD2 (5 bases each). V lost 0 bases, J lost 4 bases, and 10 bases lay in between. Germline loops: CDR1 LGHDT, CDR2 YNNKEL (reference sequence). This CDR3 contains 16 residues. The CDR3 loop is CASSQDLGTGANVLTF. CDR3 bases: TGTGCCAGCAGCCAAGACTTGGGGACCGGGGCCAACGTCCTGACTTTC.

The rearrangement joins TRBV5-1 to TRBJ1-2; possibly TRBD1 for D (6 bases). Germline loops: CDR1 SGHRS, CDR2 YFSETQ. The CDR3 is 13 amino acids. V was clipped by 4 bases and J by 4 bases, with 11 bases between them. DNA for the CDR3: TGCGCCAGCAGCCCTGACAGGCCCTATGGCTACACCTTC. This translates into CASSPDRPYGYTF. The variable domain in full, with the rest retrieved from reference TRBV5-1 and TRBJ1-2, is KAGVTQTPRYLIKTRGQQVTLSCSPISGHRSVSWYQQTPGQGLQFLFEYFSETQRNKGNFPGRFSGRQFSNSRSEMNVSTLELGDSALYLCASSPDRPYGYTFGSGTRLTVV.

The rearrangement joins TRBV4-3 to TRBJ1-2, with 9 nucleotides matching TRBD1. This CDR3 has 15 residues. Germline V gives CDR1 LGHNA, CDR2 YSLEER. V lost 3 bases to trimming and J lost 3 bases; unmatched junction nucleotides: 5. CDR3 DNA sequence: TGCGCCAGCAGCCAGTACACAGGGGGCGACTATGGCTACACCTTC. This codes for CASSQYTGGDYGYTF.

This rearrangement joins TRBV7-8 to TRBJ2-7, with 9 bases identical to TRBD1. The CDR3 runs to 14 residues. The germline CDR1 and CDR2 sequences are SGHVS and FQNEAQ. V gave up 2 bases and J gave up 6 bases; unmatched junction bases: 5. The CDR3 DNA sequence: TGTGCCAGCAGCTTACAAACAGGGGGCGGCGAGCAGTACTTC. Its translation is CASSLQTGGGEQYF.

This clonotype has ten or more counts. V and J are TRBV28 and TRBJ2-1, with TRBD2 as a possible D gene (6 bases). Germline assignment: CDR1 MDHEN and CDR2 SYDVKM. V was cut by 8 bases and J by 0 bases, with 11 bases left in between. The length of the CDR3 is 14 residues. The DNA for the CDR3 is TGTGCCAGCGGGCGGGGCGACTCCTACAATGAGCAGTTCTTC. This gives the protein CASGRGDSYNEQFF. The variable domain in full, completed from reference TRBV28 and TRBJ2-1, reads DVKVTQSSRYLVKRTGEKVFLECVQDMDHENMFWYRQDPGLGLRLIYFSYDVKMKEKGDIPEGYSVSREKKERFSLILESASTNQTSMYLCASGRGDSYNEQFFGPGTRLTVL.

J is TRBJ2-5 and V is TRBV29-1, with TRBD1 matching 7 bases. Germline V gene sequence: CDR1 SQVTM, CDR2 ANQGSEA. CDR3 length: 15 residues. The J segment lost 1 base and the V segment lost 3 bases, leaving 8 bases of the junction unmatched. The CDR3 DNA reads as TGCAGCGTTGATTCTACAGGGGCCTCCCAAGAGACCCAGTACTTC. It yields the protein CSVDSTGASQETQYF. Variable domain in full (rest from reference TRBV29-1 and TRBJ2-5): SAVISQKPSRDICQRGTSLTIQCQVDSQVTMMFWYRQQPGQSLTLIATANQGSEATYESGFVIDKFPISRPNLTFSTLTVSNMSPEDSSIYLCSVDSTGASQETQYFGPGTRLLVL.

J is TRBJ2-5 and V is TRBV9; 8 bases align to TRBD2. The J call may be incorrect, as the DNA end agrees better with TRBJ2-7. The CDR3 has 15 residues. Germline V gene lookup returns CDR1 SGDLS and CDR2 YYNGEE. The CDR3 coding sequence is TGTGCCAGCAGCCCAGTAATAGCGGGGATCTACGAGCAGTACTTC. It is translated as CASSPVIAGIYEQYF.

The chain recombines TRBV7-9 with TRBJ1-2; D not certain. Germline V gene data show CDR1 as SEHNR and CDR2 as FQNEAQ (reference sequence). The V gene lost 0 bases and the J gene lost 8 bases, with 7 bases spanning the gap. The CDR3 has 12 residues. CDR3 protein: CASSLAIPGYTF. In DNA, the CDR3 is TGTGCCAGCAGCTTAGCGATCCCCGGCTACACCTTC.